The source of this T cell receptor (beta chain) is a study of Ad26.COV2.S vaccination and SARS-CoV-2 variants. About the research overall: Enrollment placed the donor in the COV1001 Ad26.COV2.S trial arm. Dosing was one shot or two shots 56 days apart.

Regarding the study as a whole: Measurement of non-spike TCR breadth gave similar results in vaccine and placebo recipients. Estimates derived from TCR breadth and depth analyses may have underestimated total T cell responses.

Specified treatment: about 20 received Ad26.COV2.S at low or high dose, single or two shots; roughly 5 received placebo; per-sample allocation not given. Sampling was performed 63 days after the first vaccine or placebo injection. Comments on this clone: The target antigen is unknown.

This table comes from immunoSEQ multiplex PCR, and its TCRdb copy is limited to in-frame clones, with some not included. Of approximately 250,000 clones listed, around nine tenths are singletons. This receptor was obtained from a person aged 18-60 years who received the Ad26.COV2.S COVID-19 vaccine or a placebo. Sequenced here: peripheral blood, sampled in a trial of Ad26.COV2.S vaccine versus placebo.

CDR3 loop: CASSPDRATGYTF. DNA for the CDR3: TGTGCCAGCTCACCAGACAGGGCGACTGGCTACACCTTC. The gene calls are TRBV18 and TRBJ1-2; 7 nucleotides line up with TRBD1. Germline loops: CDR1 KGHSH, CDR2 LQKENI. The length of the CDR3 is 13 residues. V shed 2 bases, J shed 7 bases, and the junction held 4 bases outside the gene matches.